Following are 23 T cell receptor beta chains from one sample sequenced in a study of CD8 T cells in ankylosing spondylitis. One entry per CDR3 protein results from TCRdb running MiXCR on the 5' RACE reads. The sample contains about 100,000 distinct CDR3 sequences, about 8.3% of which appear only once. Sequencing was done on a sample of blood, either unsorted or a sorted T cell fraction (not recorded which). Every receptor here comes from a male donor with ankylosing spondylitis or in good health (not recorded which).

This clonotype was counted many times. The chain is built from TRBV27 and TRBJ2-1; D not resolved. Per the germline V gene, CDR1 is MNHEY and CDR2 is SMNVEV (reference sequence). The CDR3 is 14 residues long. The V end was cut by 4 bases, the J end by 4 bases, with 11 bases between. The CDR3 spells CASSSVRNYNEQFF. The CDR3 DNA is TGTGCCAGCAGTTCAGTAAGGAATTACAATGAGCAGTTCTTC.

This clonotype came up many times. The rearrangement uses TRBV4-3 and TRBJ2-3; TRBD2 matches 8 bases. This CDR3 is 16 amino acids long. V was clipped by 1 base and J by 5 bases; unmatched bases: 8. Germline CDR1 is LGHNA and CDR2 is YSLEER. CDR3 nucleotide sequence: TGCGCCAGCAGCCAAGTCAGCGGGAGAAAAGGAGATACGCAGTATTTT. As protein: CASSQVSGRKGDTQYF.

This clonotype came up many times. The chain links TRBV4-1 to TRBJ2-1, with 10 bases that match TRBD1. Germline CDR1 MGHRA, CDR2 YSYEKL. The CDR3 has 14 amino acids. After removal of 5 bases from V and 9 bases from J, the junction contained 7 bases not matched to a gene. CDR3 in DNA: TGCGCCAGCAGCTCTCCGGGACAGGGGATTGAGCAGTTCTTC. Amino acids: CASSSPGQGIEQFF.

This clonotype has a count of ten or more. This rearrangement joins TRBV4-3 to TRBJ2-7; D is possibly TRBD1 or TRBD2 (5 bases each). V lost 4 bases to trimming and J lost 4 bases, with 17 bases between them. Germline-derived CDR1 and CDR2 are LGHNA and YSLEER. This CDR3 is 15 amino acids long. In nucleotides, the CDR3 is TGCGCCAGCAGCCTGCCCGGGACGTTAATATACGAGCAGTACTTC. This translates into CASSLPGTLIYEQYF.

This clonotype was picked up many times. V usage is TRBV19 and J usage is TRBJ2-3; 9 bases agree with TRBD1. Germline V CDR1 and CDR2: LNHDA, SQIVND (reference sequence). This CDR3 contains 17 residues. V lost 5 bases to trimming and J lost 1 base; unmatched junction nucleotides: 10. The CDR3 region has the DNA TGTGCCAGTAGTCCGGGACAGGGACCCCGGGGCACAGATACGCAGTATTTT. This codes for CASSPGQGPRGTDTQYF.

This clonotype was detected ten times or more. The chain couples TRBV20-1 to TRBJ1-1, with 8 positions matching TRBD1. V trimming: 1 base; J trimming: 0 bases; junction bases outside the gene matches: 7. There are 16 residues in the CDR3. The V gene's germline CDR1 is DFQATT and CDR2 SNEGSKA (reference sequence). The CDR3 sequence is CSARVFGQGMNTEAFF. The CDR3 DNA reads TGCAGTGCTAGAGTCTTTGGACAGGGCATGAACACTGAAGCTTTCTTT.

This clonotype appeared many times. CDR3 loop: CASSRTAFGEQFF. CDR3 in DNA: TGTGCCAGCAGCCGGACAGCATTTGGTGAGCAGTTCTTC. The genes are TRBV7-2 and TRBJ2-1; D might be TRBD1 (6 bases). The CDR3 is made up of 13 amino acids. Germline V gene lookup returns CDR1 SGHTA and CDR2 FQGNSA. V lost 5 bases and J lost 9, with 14 bases in between.

This clonotype has at least ten counts. V gene TRBV20-1 combines with J gene TRBJ1-1, with D maybe TRBD1 (6 bases). CDR1 is DFQATT, CDR2 SNEGSKA, per germline (reference sequence). Trimming took 5 bases from V and 1 from J, leaving 11 bases between them. The CDR3 runs 13 residues. In DNA, the CDR3 is TGCAGTGCTGGGATGGGACAGAACACTGAAGCTTTCTTT. It codes for CSAGMGQNTEAFF.

This clonotype came up many times. This chain joins TRBV10-3 and TRBJ2-3, with a weak D call TRBD2 (6 bases). V was trimmed by 7 bases and J by 0 bases, leaving 11 bases between them. In germline, CDR1 is ENHRY, CDR2 SYGVKD. The CDR3 is 14 residues long. The CDR3 nucleotides are TGTGCCATCACTGCCGGAGGGAGCACAGATACGCAGTATTTT. Protein product: CAITAGGSTDTQYF.

This clonotype was found many times. The rearrangement joins TRBV20-1 to TRBJ2-2; 14 nucleotides agree with TRBD2. Losses at the gene ends were 5 bases for V and 3 bases for J; bases not matched to a gene: 5. This CDR3 contains 16 residues. The germline gives CDR1 DFQATT, CDR2 SNEGSKA (reference sequence). The CDR3 DNA is TGCAGTGCTCGACTAGCGGGAGGGCCTCACACCGGGGAGCTGTTTTTT. Protein: CSARLAGGPHTGELFF.

This clonotype was seen at least ten times. The genes are TRBV3-1 and TRBJ2-5; tentative D call: TRBD1 (7 bases). The germline V gene encodes CDR1 LGHDT and CDR2 YNNKEL (reference sequence). Trimming took 0 bases from V and 2 from J, leaving 16 bases between them. The CDR3 is 17 amino acids. CDR3 DNA sequence: TGTGCCAGCAGCCAAGATAAGGGGGGACAGAGACAAGAGACCCAGTACTTC. It codes for CASSQDKGGQRQETQYF.

This clonotype was seen repeatedly, ten times or more. V is TRBV29-1 and J is TRBJ2-5; TRBD1 aligns across 11 bases. V was clipped by 4 bases and J by 5 bases; unmatched bases: 3. CDR1 SQVTM and CDR2 ANQGSEA come from the germline V gene. This CDR3 is 13 amino acids long. The CDR3 loop is CSVGTGGLETQYF. The DNA for the CDR3 is TGCAGCGTTGGGACAGGGGGCTTGGAGACCCAGTACTTC. The whole variable domain, filled in from reference TRBV29-1 and TRBJ2-5, reads SAVISQKPSRDICQRGTSLTIQCQVDSQVTMMFWYRQQPGQSLTLIATANQGSEATYESGFVIDKFPISRPNLTFSTLTVSNMSPEDSSIYLCSVGTGGLETQYFGPGTRLLVL.

The sample holds many counts of this clonotype. The rearrangement links TRBV2 to TRBJ2-7; D may be TRBD2 (6 bases). This CDR3 is 15 amino acids long. CDR1 is SNHLY and CDR2 is FYNNEI in the germline V gene. V was cut by 5 bases and J by 3 bases, with 17 bases left in between. CDR3 sequence: CASSTGDPRVYEQYF. DNA of the CDR3: TGTGCCAGCAGTACGGGGGACCCGCGCGTCTACGAGCAGTACTTC.

This clonotype occurred a few times. This chain uses TRBV7-9 with TRBJ1-2; no clear D. The V end was cut by 4 bases, the J end by 2 bases, with 5 bases between. Germline V CDR1 and CDR2: SEHNR, FQNEAQ (reference sequence). This CDR3 region has 12 residues. The CDR3 protein is CASSYANYGYTF. Here the CDR3 DNA reads TGTGCCAGCAGCTACGCGAACTATGGCTACACCTTC.

This clonotype was counted only a few times. The genes are TRBV7-9 and TRBJ1-1; tentative D call: TRBD1 (5 bases). V was clipped by 1 base and J by 7 bases, with 10 bases between them. CDR1 SEHNR and CDR2 FQNEAQ come from the germline V gene (reference sequence). The CDR3 length is 13 residues. The CDR3 DNA reads TGTGCCAGCAGCTTAGATAGGGGCAATGAAGCTTTCTTT. Its translation: CASSLDRGNEAFF.

This clonotype was detected a few times. The chain has TRBV4-3 and TRBJ1-1; 9 bases map to TRBD1. Germline V gene sequence: CDR1 LGHNA, CDR2 YSLEER. The ends lost 4 bases at V and 5 bases at J; junction bases unmatched: 11. CDR3 length: 16 residues. CDR3 coding DNA: TGCGCCAGCAGCCCAAGTCCCGGGACAGGGAAAACTGAAGCTTTCTTT. As protein: CASSPSPGTGKTEAFF.

In this sample, this clonotype turned up many times. V is TRBV20-1 and J is TRBJ2-3; D possibly corresponds to TRBD2 (6 bases). The CDR3 has 15 residues. V shed 6 bases and J shed 3 bases, with 19 bases lying between them. Germline V gene lookup returns CDR1 DFQATT and CDR2 SNEGSKA (reference sequence). The CDR3 DNA follows: TGCAGTGCCTCATGGGCGGGGCTAGGGACAGATACGCAGTATTTT. It yields the protein CSASWAGLGTDTQYF.

This clonotype has at least ten counts. V is TRBV12-3 or TRBV12-4 and J is TRBJ2-2; 7 bases are shared with TRBD1. V lost 6 bases to trimming and J lost 6 bases; unmatched junction nucleotides: 10. The CDR3 consists of 15 residues. The CDR3 loop is CASRPTGALSGELFF. DNA of the CDR3: TGTGCCAGCAGACCTACAGGGGCTCTCTCCGGGGAGCTGTTTTTT.

This clonotype was detected many times. The J gene is TRBJ1-3, the V gene TRBV6-5; 8 bases match TRBD1. In germline, CDR1 is MNHEY, CDR2 SVGAGI. This CDR3 has 15 residues. V lost 2 bases and J lost 3; bases outside the gene matches: 3. The CDR3 sequence: CASSYATGDGNTIYF. DNA for the CDR3: TGTGCCAGCAGTTACGCGACAGGGGATGGAAACACCATATATTTT.

This clonotype has at least ten counts. V is TRBV4-3 and J is TRBJ1-2; unclear D gene. The CDR3 covers 16 residues. V lost 2 bases and J lost 4, with 17 bases in between. Per germline, CDR1 LGHNA and CDR2 YSLEER. The CDR3 region is CASSQSPRGTFYGYTF. CDR3 nucleotides: TGCGCCAGCAGCCAAAGTCCTCGGGGTACTTTCTATGGCTACACCTTC.

This clonotype was detected ten times or more. The chain employs TRBV7-2 and TRBJ1-2; the match to TRBD1 covers 10 bases. V gave up 5 bases and J gave up 4 bases; unmatched junction bases: 4. The CDR3 length is 14 residues. Germline-derived CDR1 and CDR2 are SGHTA and FQGNSA. The CDR3 coding sequence is TGTGCCAGCAGCAGGGGACAGGGGTTCTATGGCTACACCTTC. Its translation: CASSRGQGFYGYTF.

The chain joins TRBV18 to TRBJ1-1, with 8 bases aligning to TRBD1. V shed 2 bases and J 5 bases; nucleotides not matched to a gene: 4. Germline lookup yields CDR1 KGHSH and CDR2 LQKENI. CDR3 length: 14 residues. CDR3 protein: CASSPGTGETEAFF. In DNA form, the CDR3 reads TGTGCCAGCTCACCAGGGACAGGAGAAACTGAAGCTTTCTTT.

At least ten counts were recorded for this clonotype. One junction end does not reproduce the germline sequence, and a read error may be involved. This chain joins TRBV7-7 and TRBJ2-5; D gene unclear. The CDR3 sequence is 15 residues long. Germline values: CDR1 SSHAT, CDR2 FNYEAQ (reference sequence). CDR3 sequence: CASSRVLLVEETQYF. DNA of the CDR3: TGTGCTAGCAGCCGTGTACTACTTGTAGAAGAGACCCAGTACTTC.